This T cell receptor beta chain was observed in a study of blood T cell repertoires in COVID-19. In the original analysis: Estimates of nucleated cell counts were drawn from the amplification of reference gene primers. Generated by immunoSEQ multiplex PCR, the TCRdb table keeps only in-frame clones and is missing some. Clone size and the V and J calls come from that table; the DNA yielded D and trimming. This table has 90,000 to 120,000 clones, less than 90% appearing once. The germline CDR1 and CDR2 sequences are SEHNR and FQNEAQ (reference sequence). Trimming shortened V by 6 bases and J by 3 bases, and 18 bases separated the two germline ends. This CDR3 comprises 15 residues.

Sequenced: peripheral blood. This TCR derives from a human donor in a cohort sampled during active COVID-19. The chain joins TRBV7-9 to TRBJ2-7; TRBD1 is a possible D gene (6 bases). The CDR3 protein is CASSSSRGNRYEQYF. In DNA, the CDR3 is TGTGCCAGCAGTTCCAGCAGGGGAAACCGCTACGAGCAGTACTTC.